Listed here are 31 T cell receptor beta chains from one sample, sequenced in a study of T cell repertoires in cytomegalovirus infection. TCRdb recomputed calls from the reads with MiXCR, one row per CDR3 protein. The sample records 700,000 to 850,000 distinct CDR3 sequences, 32% being singletons. No antigen has been identified for these receptors. This sample comprised cultured CD8+ T cells from PBMCs, obtained from culture after CMV antigen stimulation. These receptors came from a human donor in good health (CMV status not recorded). Some clones in this sample may be carry-over from other donors' samples.

This clonotype has a single count. At one end, the junction sequence differs from germline, possibly due to a read error. The rearrangement uses TRBV6-5 and TRBJ2-7, with D tentatively TRBD2 (5 bases). CDR3 size: 14 residues. Germline V CDR1 and CDR2: MNHEY, SVGAGI. CDR3 amino acids: CASSYYSRAYEQYF. DNA for the CDR3: TGTGCCAGCAGCTACTATTCGCGGGCCTACGAGCAGTACTTC.

The chain employs TRBV12-5 and TRBJ1-6, with D tentatively TRBD1 (5 bases). This CDR3 region has 14 residues. From germline, CDR1 is LGHNT and CDR2 FRNRAP. Trimming removed 2 bases at V and 14 bases at J, with 16 bases between. The CDR3 DNA reads TGTGCTAGTGGTTTGAATCCGGGGCCCCAGGCCCTCCACTTT. Translated, it gives CASGLNPGPQALHF.

This chain uses TRBV19 with TRBJ1-1, with unresolved D. The CDR3 is made up of 14 amino acids. V shed 1 base and J shed 2 bases, with 8 bases lying between them. Per germline, CDR1 LNHDA and CDR2 SQIVND (reference sequence). The CDR3 coding sequence is TGTGCCAGTAGTATAGGTGGCTCAAACACTGAAGCTTTCTTT. Its translation is CASSIGGSNTEAFF.

CDR3 DNA: TGCAGTGCGCGGACAGGGACGGTTGGCACCTACGAGCAGTACTTC. It encodes CSARTGTVGTYEQYF. V is TRBV20-1 and J is TRBJ2-7; 8 nucleotides agree with TRBD1. This CDR3 is 15 amino acids long. With 6 bases clipped from V and 2 bases from J, the junction kept 12 bases outside the gene matches. Germline V lookup: CDR1 DFQATT, CDR2 SNEGSKA (reference sequence).

This clonotype was detected only a few times. The gene calls are TRBV7-9 and TRBJ2-1; 9 bases agree with TRBD2. The CDR3 consists of 15 residues. V was pared by 6 bases and J by 5 bases, with 8 bases of the junction left unmatched. CDR1 and CDR2 from the germline V gene are SEHNR and FQNEAQ (reference sequence). Here the CDR3 reads CASRNLAGPHNEQFF. The CDR3 coding sequence is TGTGCCAGCAGGAATCTAGCGGGGCCCCACAATGAGCAGTTCTTC. The entire variable domain, with the rest obtained from reference TRBV7-9 and TRBJ2-1, is as follows: DTGVSQNPRHKITKRGQNVTFRCDPISEHNRLYWYRQTLGQGPEFLTYFQNEAQLEKSRLLSDRFSAERPKGSFSTLEIQRTEQGDSAMYLCASRNLAGPHNEQFFGPGTRLTVL.

The chain recombines TRBV2 with TRBJ2-3, with 12 bases that match TRBD2. The germline V gene has CDR1 SNHLY and CDR2 FYNNEI. The CDR3 runs 17 residues. V was pared by 4 bases and J by 3 bases, with 8 bases of the junction left unmatched. The CDR3: CASSGTLAGGPTDTQYF. In nucleotides, the CDR3 is TGTGCCAGCAGTGGGACACTAGCGGGGGGACCAACAGATACGCAGTATTTT. Filled out from reference TRBV2 and TRBJ2-3, the complete variable domain reads EPEVTQTPSHQVTQMGQEVILRCVPISNHLYFYWYRQILGQKVEFLVSFYNNEISEKSEIFDDQFSVERPDGSNFTLKIRSTKLEDSAMYFCASSGTLAGGPTDTQYFGPGTRLTVL.

This clonotype was detected many times. Written as DNA, the CDR3 is TGTGCCAGCAGTGACCACGTCCCGGGACAGCTACGGGTCGTCTATGGCTACACCTTC. This encodes CASSDHVPGQLRVVYGYTF. J is TRBJ1-2 and V is TRBV6-1; 7 bases match TRBD1. Germline V gene sequence: CDR1 MNHNS, CDR2 SASEGT. V lost 3 bases, J lost 4 bases, and 20 bases stayed unmatched. The CDR3 is made up of 19 amino acids.

This clonotype was picked up a small number of times. The genes are TRBV19 and TRBJ1-1; D unresolved. This CDR3 has 14 amino acids. Trimming pared 4 bases from V and 0 bases from J, leaving 9 bases between. The germline CDR1 and CDR2 sequences are LNHDA and SQIVND (reference sequence). As DNA, the CDR3 is TGTGCCAGTAGTACAGCCCTATTGAACACTGAAGCTTTCTTT. Amino acid sequence: CASSTALLNTEAFF.

In this sample, this clonotype turned up a few times. This chain connects TRBV6-5 to TRBJ2-3; 9 bases line up with TRBD1. Losses at the gene ends were 4 bases for V and 4 bases for J; bases not matched to a gene: 9. Germline assignment: CDR1 MNHEY and CDR2 SVGAGI. This CDR3 has 16 residues. The CDR3 coding sequence is TGTGCCAGCAGTTTCCAACAGGGGGCCGAGGCAGATACGCAGTATTTT. Translation gives CASSFQQGAEADTQYF.

J is TRBJ1-1 and V is TRBV7-6, with 11 bases identical to TRBD1. V trimming: 1 base; J trimming: 4 bases; junction bases outside the gene matches: 5. The CDR3 totals 16 residues. Germline-derived CDR1 and CDR2 are SGHVS and FNYEAQ. The CDR3 region has the DNA TGTGCCAGCAGCTTAGGACCGGGACAGGGGGGCACTGAAGCTTTCTTT. The encoded protein is CASSLGPGQGGTEAFF.

A note on this clonotype: A clone one base away is much larger, so this may be a read error. The final CDR3 position lacks the conserved phenylalanine or tryptophan, pointing to a likely read error. The gene calls are TRBV9 and TRBJ2-2; tentative D call: TRBD2 (5 bases). Trimming left V 4 bases short and J 7 bases short, with 14 bases between. Germline CDR1 reads SGDLS; CDR2 reads YYNGEE. This CDR3 contains 14 residues. This CDR3 reads CASSFTSRVGELFL. The CDR3 DNA reads as TGTGCCAGCAGCTTCACGTCGAGGGTCGGGGAGCTGTTTCTT.

A few counts support this clonotype. This chain's CDR3 is CASSVGGKGSTEAFF. Here the CDR3 DNA reads TGTGCCAGCAGCGTAGGAGGGAAGGGGTCCACTGAAGCTTTCTTT. The chain links TRBV9 to TRBJ1-1, with a possible D match to TRBD1 (5 bases). Deletions cut 0 bases from V and 4 bases from J, with 13 bases between. The CDR3 runs 15 residues. Germline V CDR1 and CDR2: SGDLS, YYNGEE.

The chain couples TRBV7-6 to TRBJ2-5, with unresolved D. Per the germline V gene, CDR1 is SGHVS and CDR2 is FNYEAQ. The CDR3 extends over 13 amino acids. V was trimmed by 8 bases and J by 3 bases, leaving 13 bases between them. The CDR3 region is CASAPRQEETQYF. The CDR3 DNA reads TGTGCCAGCGCCCCACGCCAGGAAGAGACCCAGTACTTC.

The chain couples TRBV7-6 to TRBJ1-2; 11 nucleotides line up with TRBD1. The CDR3 covers 16 residues. CDR1 SGHVS and CDR2 FNYEAQ come from the germline V gene. CDR3 residues: CAGSLRTGGSNYGYTF. The CDR3 region has the DNA TGTGCTGGCAGCCTCCGGACAGGGGGCTCTAACTATGGCTACACCTTC.

This clonotype has a count of ten or more. V is TRBV7-2 and J is TRBJ2-3, with D possibly TRBD2 on 5 matching bases. The ends were cut back, 1 base at V and 6 bases at J, with 11 bases in the middle. Germline values: CDR1 SGHTA, CDR2 FQGNSA. This CDR3 comprises 14 residues. Here the CDR3 DNA reads TGTGCCAGCAGCTTAGATTGGGGAGAGGATACGCAGTATTTT. Its translation: CASSLDWGEDTQYF.

The V call is TRBV7-8, the J call TRBJ1-1; a possible D gene is TRBD1 (6 bases). The CDR3 consists of 13 residues. The germline gives CDR1 SGHVS, CDR2 FQNEAQ. Deletions cut 3 bases from V and 5 bases from J, with 10 bases between. This chain's CDR3 is CASSLFQGTEAFF. CDR3 bases: TGTGCCAGCAGCTTGTTTCAGGGGACTGAAGCTTTCTTT. Full variable domain (rest looked up from reference TRBV7-8 and TRBJ1-1): GAGVSQSPRYKVAKRGQDVALRCDPISGHVSLFWYQQALGQGPEFLTYFQNEAQLDKSGLPSDRFFAERPEGSVSTLKIQRTQQEDSAVYLCASSLFQGTEAFFGQGTRLTVV.

The chain recombines TRBV7-6 with TRBJ2-5, with 10 bases identical to TRBD1. In germline, CDR1 is SGHVS, CDR2 FNYEAQ. J was trimmed by 5 bases and V by 5 bases; bases with no gene match: 11. The CDR3 length is 16 residues. CDR3 sequence: CASSPILTGGGETQYF. In DNA, the CDR3 is TGTGCCAGCAGCCCGATCCTGACAGGGGGCGGCGAGACCCAGTACTTC.

The rearrangement links TRBV7-4 to TRBJ2-7, with TRBD1 as a possible D gene (6 bases). Germline-derived CDR1 and CDR2 are SGHVT and SQSDAQ. The CDR3 is made up of 15 amino acids. V shed 5 bases and J shed 6 bases, with 20 bases lying between them. The CDR3 DNA sequence: TGTGCCAGCAGCCCCAATACAGGGAACGCGGGCGAGCAGTACGTC. This sequence encodes CASSPNTGNAGEQYV.

J is TRBJ2-7 and V is TRBV4-1; 10 nucleotides line up with TRBD1. This CDR3 contains 14 residues. Per the germline V gene, CDR1 is MGHRA and CDR2 is YSYEKL. The V segment lost 3 bases and the J segment 6 bases; nucleotides outside the gene matches: 5. This CDR3 is CASSHPGTGAEQYF. The CDR3 bases are TGCGCCAGCAGCCATCCCGGGACAGGGGCCGAGCAGTACTTC.

Ten or more counts support this clonotype. The rearrangement links TRBV7-6 to TRBJ2-1; 14 bases line up with TRBD2. Germline CDR1 is SGHVS and CDR2 is FNYEAQ. J lost 4 bases, V lost 6 bases, and 2 bases had no gene match. The CDR3 spans 15 residues. The DNA of the CDR3 is TGTGCCAGCAGGGGGACTAGCGGGGGATACAATGAGCAGTTCTTC. Protein product: CASRGTSGGYNEQFF.

The chain couples TRBV7-6 to TRBJ1-4, with D perhaps matching TRBD1 (5 bases). The CDR3 loop spans 14 amino acids. V was cut by 1 base and J by 3 bases, with 6 bases left in between. Germline CDR1 and CDR2: SGHVS and FNYEAQ. This CDR3 reads CASSLGTSNEKLFF. The CDR3 coding sequence is TGTGCCAGCAGCTTAGGGACATCTAATGAAAAACTGTTTTTT.

About this clonotype: A much bigger clone sits one base away, suggesting this may be a read error. The rearrangement joins TRBV7-8 to TRBJ2-7; 10 nucleotides line up with TRBD2. The CDR3 spans 17 residues. Germline CDR1 is SGHVS and CDR2 is FQNEAQ. Trimming at V came to 7 bases and at J to 2 bases, leaving 14 bases not matched to a gene. The CDR3 loop reads CASNFPPAGGDTYEQYV. DNA of the CDR3: TGTGCCAGCAACTTCCCCCCAGCGGGGGGGGACACCTACGAGCAGTACGTC.

The chain employs TRBV6-1 and TRBJ1-2, with a weak D call TRBD1 (5 bases). Trimming took off 0 bases at V and 4 bases at J, with 21 bases between the two ends. Germline values: CDR1 MNHNS, CDR2 SASEGT. This CDR3 is 18 amino acids long. CDR3 in DNA: TGTGCCAGCAGTGAAGCCGGCCAGGGTAGATTCCTTACCTATGGCTACACCTTC. Protein sequence: CASSEAGQGRFLTYGYTF.

This clonotype has more than one count but fewer than ten. This chain uses TRBV7-8 with TRBJ1-1; the match to TRBD1 covers 7 bases. V lost 8 bases and J lost 1; bases outside the gene matches: 7. The CDR3 contains 14 residues. Germline V gene sequence: CDR1 SGHVS, CDR2 FQNEAQ. CDR3 sequence: CASRGEGANTEAFF. The CDR3 bases are TGTGCCAGCCGAGGAGAGGGGGCGAACACTGAAGCTTTCTTT.

This clonotype has just a few counts. The chain has TRBV7-9 and TRBJ1-3; D might be TRBD1 (6 bases). The CDR3 length is 16 residues. Trimming stripped 0 bases from V and 4 bases from J, with 13 bases between. From germline, CDR1 is SEHNR and CDR2 FQNEAQ (reference sequence). The chain's CDR3 is CASSLAYGTIGNTIYF. The CDR3 bases are TGTGCCAGCAGCTTAGCCTACGGGACAATCGGAAACACCATATATTTT.

The chain uses TRBV24-1 and TRBJ2-7; possibly TRBD1 or TRBD2 for D (5 bases each). The V gene lost 10 bases and the J gene lost 0 bases, with 15 bases spanning the gap. The CDR3 extends over 14 amino acids. Germline CDR1 KGHDR, CDR2 SFDVKD. The CDR3 sequence: CATNARAGSYEQYV. The DNA for the CDR3 is TGTGCCACAAACGCCAGGGCGGGCTCCTACGAGCAGTACGTC.

This clonotype came up a few times. This sequence joins TRBV7-9 and TRBJ1-2, with TRBD1 matching 8 bases. The CDR3 runs 14 residues. CDR1 and CDR2 (germline): SEHNR, FQNEAQ (reference sequence). J lost 5 bases, V lost 5 bases, and 7 bases had no gene match. The CDR3 DNA sequence: TGTGCCAGCAGCGGAACAGGGGGTTGGTATGGCTACACCTTC. It translates to CASSGTGGWYGYTF.

J is TRBJ2-2 and V is TRBV5-1; D remains ambiguous. Per germline, CDR1 SGHRS and CDR2 YFSETQ. The ends were cut back, 3 bases at V and 2 bases at J, with 14 bases in the middle. The CDR3 is made up of 16 amino acids. The CDR3 is CASSSRVDLNTGELFF. The CDR3 DNA is TGCGCCAGCAGCTCTCGTGTAGATCTAAACACCGGGGAGCTGTTTTTT.

Turning to this clonotype: This may be a read error: a much more frequent sequence differs by one nucleotide. This sequence joins TRBV7-3 and TRBJ2-5; 7 positions match TRBD1. The CDR3 is 14 residues long. Trimming removed 5 bases from V and 1 base from J; junction bases left unmatched: 4. The germline CDR1 and CDR2 sequences are SGHTA and FQGTGA. CDR3 in amino acids: CASSQGQFQETQYF. The CDR3 nucleotides are TGTGCCAGCAGCCAGGGACAGTTCCAAGAGACCCAGTACTTC.

V and J are TRBV2 and TRBJ1-3; tentatively, D is TRBD1 (5 bases). The CDR3 consists of 10 residues. CDR1 is SNHLY and CDR2 is FYNNEI in the germline V gene. The ends were cut back, 8 bases at V and 9 bases at J, with 8 bases in the middle. This CDR3 is CASGGSTIYF. The CDR3, as DNA: TGTGCCAGCGGGGGTAGCACCATATATTTT.

This clonotype was found a few times. The rearrangement joins TRBV6-1 to TRBJ2-2; 7 bases are shared with TRBD1. The length of the CDR3 is 12 residues. J gave up 7 bases and V 7 bases, and 3 bases lay outside the gene matches. The germline CDR1 and CDR2 sequences are MNHNS and SASEGT. Here the CDR3 reads CASTRGIGELFF. The DNA for the CDR3 is TGTGCCAGCACCAGGGGGATCGGGGAGCTGTTTTTT.